This T cell receptor beta chain was sequenced for a study of a mutant IDH1 vaccine in newly diagnosed glioma. Study as a whole: Across weeks 1, 3, 5, 7, 11, 15, 19 and 23, patients received a vaccination each time, eight in all.

The time point denotes: week 23, last vaccination. Each vaccine dose was 300 ug of mutant IDH1 20-mer peptide, with topical imiquimod. The V and J ends lost 2 bases and 0 bases, in that order; junction bases with no gene match: 9. The CDR3 runs 18 residues. Germline CDR1 is SNHLY and CDR2 is FYNNEI. Concerning this clone itself: Its antigen is unknown.

This table comes from immunoSEQ multiplex PCR, and its TCRdb copy is limited to in-frame clones, with some not included. This sample carries 50,000 to 70,000 clones, around 80% of them seen once, and the ten largest clones take approximately 8.2%. The TCR sequence derives from a woman aged 40 to 50 with glioma. Some clones in this sample may be carry-over from other donors' samples. This sequence joins TRBV2 and TRBJ2-2; 7 nucleotides match TRBD1. The sequenced sample was PBMCs, obtained from a glioma patient whose treatment included an IDH1 peptide vaccine. Written as DNA, the CDR3 is TGTGCCAGCAGTGAATTAGCCACAGGGGCGTCGAACACCGGGGAGCTGTTTTTT. It codes for CASSELATGASNTGELFF.